The 29 T cell receptor delta chains below all came from one sample that was sequenced in a study of delta chain sequences of gamma delta T cells. TCRdb reprocessed the PCR reads through CATT. The sample records roughly 3,100 delta-chain clones, about 61% being singletons. Sample: a tumor sample. Every receptor here comes from a human donor with breast cancer.

The rearrangement joins TRDV2 to TRDJ1; D remains ambiguous. The germline V gene has CDR1 GEAIGNYY and CDR2 EKD. Trimming stripped 8 bases from V and 0 bases from J, with 18 bases between. The CDR3 sequence is 15 residues long. CDR3 in amino acids: CAFYPVVEDTDKLIF. The CDR3 DNA follows: TGTGCCTTTTATCCTGTGGTGGAGGACACCGATAAACTCATCTTT.

As concerns this clone: This could be a read error, since a much larger clone is one nucleotide away. Other DNA sequences in this specimen translate into the identical CDR3. V gene TRDV1 combines with J gene TRDJ1, with D tentatively TRDD2 (5 bases). This CDR3 is built from 18 residues. Per the germline V gene, CDR1 is TSWWSYY and CDR2 is QGS. CDR3 in amino acids: CALGVVLMERWYTDKLIF. The CDR3 DNA is TGTGCTCTTGGGGTCGTCCTAATGGAAAGGTGGTACACAGATAAACTCATCTTT.

V is TRDV2 and J is TRDJ1; D perhaps matches TRDD2 (6 bases). CDR3 length: 22 amino acids. Trimming took 3 bases from V and 12 from J, leaving 46 bases between them. Germline lookup yields CDR1 GEAIGNYY and CDR2 EKD. As DNA, the CDR3 is TGTGCCTGTGACGATTACAGGCCTTCCCTCGCACTGAGAGATATTTCTGGTCATAGAATCATCTTT. Residues: CACDDYRPSLALRDISGHRIIF.

As to this clone: Its ends do not fully match the called genes, so a read error is possible. CDR3 sequence: CACVCPYVVDNADKPIF. CDR3 sequence (DNA): TGTGCCTGTGTCTGTCCCTACGTGGTGGATAACGCCGATAAACCCATCTTT. This chain connects TRDV2 to TRDJ1, with D perhaps being TRDD2 or TRDD3 (5 bases each). Germline values: CDR1 GEAIGNYY, CDR2 EKD. The length of the CDR3 is 17 residues.

Worth noting for this clone: This DNA's translation differs at residue 11 from TCRdb's protein, which comes from a much larger clone; a read error is likely, and the protein shown is translated from the DNA. The CDR3 DNA reads as TGTGCCTGTGATCCACTGGGGGACCCGTACGCCGATAAACTCATCTTT. It translates to CACDPLGDPYADKLIF. V gene TRDV2 combines with J gene TRDJ1; 9 bases map to TRDD3. Trimming cost V 4 bases and J 3 bases; bases outside gene matches: 11. CDR1 is GEAIGNYY, CDR2 EKD, per germline. The CDR3 length is 16 residues.

In this sample, this clone turned up a few times. It is likely a read error: a sequence one base away is far more abundant. The sample contains more than one DNA sequence encoding this CDR3. The chain combines TRDV2 with TRDJ1; 13 bases agree with TRDD3. The CDR3 has 18 residues. Looked up from germline, CDR1 is GEAIGNYY and CDR2 is EKD. The CDR3 nucleotides read TGTGCCTGCGACAGACTTGTACTGGGGGATACGCATTCCGATAAACTCATCTTT. Encoded protein: CACDRLVLGDTHSDKLIF.

This clone was seen only a few times. A read error likely explains why the TCRdb protein, taken from a much larger clone, differs from this DNA's translation at residue 18; the protein shown is translated from the DNA. The V and J genes are TRDV2 and TRDJ1; 11 nucleotides line up with TRDD3. Germline CDR1 GEAIGNYY, CDR2 EKD. The CDR3 runs 22 residues. V dropped 3 bases and J dropped 7; count of bases not matched to a gene: 30. For the CDR3, the DNA is TGTGCCTGTGACGATTACAGGCCTTCCCTCGTACTGGGGGATATTTCGGGTCGTAAACTCATCTTT. It codes for CACDDYRPSLVLGDISGRKLIF.

The J gene is uncalled and the V gene is TRDV2; the D segment call TRDD3 is taken from the table without a DNA check. CDR3 length: 16 amino acids. Germline V gene sequence: CDR1 GEAIGNYY, CDR2 EKD. Here the CDR3 reads CACDPVGDDTTDLLFF. CDR3 coding DNA: TGTGCCTGTGACCCCGTTGGGGACGATACCACTGATCTCCTCTTTTTT.

By share of the sample, this clone is medium-sized (0.01 to 0.1%). A read error likely explains why the TCRdb protein, taken from a much larger clone, differs from this DNA's translation at residue 13; the protein shown is translated from the DNA. The sample has other DNA sequences that encode this CDR3 too. V usage is TRDV2 and J usage is TRDJ1, with 7 bases that match TRDD3. The CDR3 is made up of 15 amino acids. The germline CDR1 and CDR2 sequences are GEAIGNYY and EKD. CDR3: CACDPVGEDTDKIIF. The CDR3 DNA is TGTGCCTGTGACCCAGTGGGGGAGGACACCGATAAAATCATCTTT.

This clone has just one count. This chain uses TRDV2 with TRDJ1; maybe TRDD3 (5 bases). V lost 1 base and J lost 0, with 17 bases in between. This CDR3 is built from 17 residues. CDR1 GEAIGNYY and CDR2 EKD come from the germline V gene. The CDR3 loop is CACDTKLWELHTDKLIF. DNA for the CDR3: TGTGCCTGTGACACTAAACTCTGGGAACTGCACACCGATAAACTCATCTTT.

Comment on this clone: The junction departs from the called germline gene at one end, perhaps through a read error. V and J are TRDV2 and TRDJ1; D is possibly TRDD3 (5 bases). CDR3 length: 20 amino acids. Germline values: CDR1 GEAIGNYY, CDR2 EKD. CDR3 in DNA: TGTGCCTGGGACACCGTGGCAAGGGAGGGGGGGCGATCGTACACCGATAAACTCATCTTT. This sequence encodes CAWDTVAREGGRSYTDKLIF.

This clone was picked up a small number of times. A read error likely explains why the TCRdb protein, taken from a much larger clone, differs from this DNA's translation at residue 7; the protein shown is translated from the DNA. V and J are TRDV2 and TRDJ1, with unresolved D. Germline V lookup: CDR1 GEAIGNYY, CDR2 EKD. V dropped 3 bases and J dropped 0 bases, with 16 bases sitting between them. This CDR3 comprises 16 residues. This CDR3 reads CACDGLWESYTDKLIF. For the CDR3, the DNA is TGTGCCTGTGACGGATTGTGGGAATCGTACACCGATAAACTCATCTTT.

Details on this clone: A far larger clone is a single base away, which makes a read error likely. Other DNA variants within this sample encode the same CDR3. The V gene is TRDV3, the J gene TRDJ1; D not resolved. The V gene's germline CDR1 is TVYSNPD and CDR2 GDNSRS (reference sequence). With 4 bases removed from V and 12 bases from J, the gap between germline ends came to 27 bases. This CDR3 is built from 14 residues. This chain's CDR3 is CACRTPEIEGRVIF. The CDR3 nucleotides are TGTGCCTGCCGTACCCCTGAGATCGAAGGGAGAGTCATCTTT.

This clone appeared once. The junction shows a germline mismatch at one end, possibly a read error. The CDR3: CACDALRIRGKKLIF. The CDR3 DNA sequence: TGTGCTTGTGACGCCCTACGGATAAGGGGGAAAAAACTCATATTT. The chain employs TRDV2 and TRDJ1, with D perhaps matching TRDD3 (6 bases). The CDR3 totals 15 residues. CDR1 is GEAIGNYY and CDR2 is EKD in the germline V gene.

This clone was observed a few times. This is likely an artifact of a read error, given a far larger clone one base away. Other DNA sequences within the sample encode an identical CDR3. The chain combines TRDV2 with TRDJ1; a weak D match, TRDD3 (6 bases). CDR1 and CDR2 from the germline V gene are GEAIGNYY and EKD. Trimming shortened V by 5 bases and J by 0 bases, and 18 bases separated the two germline ends. The CDR3 covers 16 residues. The CDR3 bases are TGTGCCTGTGTCTCCCTGGACGGGGATCACACCGATAAACTCATCTTT. Amino acid sequence: CACVSLDGDHTDKLIF.

A few counts support this clone. This may be a read error, as it is one base from a much larger clone. Other DNA sequences in the sample encode the same CDR3. The J gene is TRDJ1, the V gene TRDV2; 8 nucleotides match TRDD3. The V and J ends lost 7 bases and 0 bases, in that order; junction bases with no gene match: 9. Germline V gene lookup returns CDR1 GEAIGNYY and CDR2 EKD. The length of the CDR3 is 15 residues. CDR3 nucleotide sequence: TGTGCCTGCGACCCCCTGGGGGACAACACCGATAAACTCATCTTT. Its translation: CACDPLGDNTDKLIF.

The chain carries TRDV1 and TRDJ1; TRDD3 matches at 9 bases. The ends lost 3 bases at V and 8 bases at J; junction bases unmatched: 16. Per the germline V gene, CDR1 is TSWWSYY and CDR2 is QGS. The CDR3 loop spans 17 amino acids. The CDR3 loop is CALGDYIGGIHAQKLIF. The CDR3 DNA is TGTGCTCTTGGGGACTACATCGGGGGGATACACGCGCAAAAACTCATCTTT.

This clone came up a few times. TCRdb lists the protein of a much larger clone for this DNA, which differs at residue 3, so this is likely a read error; the protein given here is translated from the DNA itself. The chain couples TRDV2 to TRDJ1; 8 bases fit TRDD3. This CDR3 contains 14 residues. Germline assignment: CDR1 GEAIGNYY and CDR2 EKD. The CDR3 nucleotides are TGTGCCGGTGATCGACTGGGGGGCACCGATAAACTCATCTTT. Translating it yields CAGDRLGGTDKLIF.

This rearrangement joins TRDV2 to TRDJ1; D unclear. The length of the CDR3 is 12 residues. CDR1 and CDR2 (germline): GEAIGNYY, EKD. CDR3 DNA sequence: TGTGCTACGGAGTCCCCGGCCGATAAACTCATCTTT. It translates to CATESPADKLIF.

Concerning this clone itself: At one end, the junction sequence differs from germline, possibly due to a read error. The chain joins TRDV1 to TRDJ3; 11 nucleotides align to TRDD3. There are 27 residues in the CDR3. The germline CDR1 and CDR2 sequences are TSWWSYY and QGS. The CDR3 DNA is TGTGCTCTGGAGAGAGAACAACCTAGGGGTCTCACACTGCGCAACTGGGGGATAGACTGGGACACCCAAAAAATGATTTTC. It specifies CALEREQPRGLTLRNWGIDWDTQKMIF.

This clone was seen a few times. TCRdb's listed protein matches a much larger clone and diverges from this DNA's translation at residue 14, likely through a read error; the protein shown comes from the DNA. The rearrangement links TRDV2 to TRDJ1; 12 bases are shared with TRDD3. Germline assignment: CDR1 GEAIGNYY and CDR2 EKD. The CDR3 has 19 residues. The trim removed 1 base at V and 4 bases at J, leaving 15 bases unmatched. The CDR3 DNA follows: TGTGCCTGTGACACTATAGGCTGGGGGATACGCGACGGGGACGATAAACTCATCTTT. It encodes CACDTIGWGIRDGDDKLIF.

This clone occurred a few times. TCRdb shows a much larger clone's protein in place of this DNA's translation, and the two differ at residue 2, likely through a read error; the protein shown is translated from the DNA. The V and J genes are TRDV1 and TRDJ1, with 13 bases aligning to TRDD3. The CDR3 totals 18 residues. Germline V gene lookup returns CDR1 TSWWSYY and CDR2 QGS. This chain's CDR3 is CSLGTLPNWGIRGDKLIF. In DNA form, the CDR3 reads TGTTCTCTTGGGACCCTTCCCAACTGGGGGATACGGGGTGATAAACTCATCTTT.

Regarding this clone: One end of the junction does not line up with germline, which may come from a read error. The rearrangement uses TRDV2 and TRDJ1, with 7 bases that match TRDD3. The germline gives CDR1 GEAIGNYY, CDR2 EKD. There are 20 residues in the CDR3. Written as DNA, the CDR3 is TGTTCCTGTGACACCGTGTCAAGAAAGGGGGATCGATCTTACACCGATAAAATCATCTTT. This gives the protein CSCDTVSRKGDRSYTDKIIF.

Remarks on this clone: Germline is not matched at one junction end, which may reflect a read error. The chain employs TRDV2 and TRDJ1, with D perhaps matching TRDD3 (6 bases). The CDR3 has 15 residues. CDR1 is GEAIGNYY, CDR2 EKD, per germline. The CDR3 DNA is TGTGCCTGTGACGAATTCAGTTGGGATAAAGAGAAACTCATATTT. This sequence encodes CACDEFSWDKEKLIF.

This clone has only a few counts. The protein held in TCRdb is that of a much larger clone and does not match this DNA's translation at residue 6, likely because of a read error; the protein shown is translated from the DNA. This chain connects TRDV2 to TRDJ3; TRDD3 aligns across 10 bases. The CDR3 loop spans 19 amino acids. The junction had 4 bases not matched to a gene; V was cut back by 0 bases and J by 0 bases. CDR1 GEAIGNYY and CDR2 EKD come from the germline V gene. The chain's CDR3 is CACDTSGGYSSWDTRQMFF. DNA for the CDR3: TGTGCCTGTGACACCTCTGGGGGATATAGCTCCTGGGACACCCGACAGATGTTTTTC.

This clone has a single count. This chain uses TRDV2 with TRDJ3, with D tentatively TRDD3 (6 bases). CDR3 length: 19 residues. Trimming removed 0 bases from V and 1 base from J, with 15 bases in between. Germline V gene lookup returns CDR1 GEAIGNYY and CDR2 EKD. CDR3 in amino acids: CACDTVGVPGSWDTRQMFF. CDR3 coding DNA: TGTGCCTGTGACACCGTGGGGGTTCCAGGATCCTGGGACACCCGACAGATGTTTTTC.

By its share, this clone is medium-sized. The protein TCRdb gives is from a much larger clone and does not agree with this DNA's translation at residue 11, likely a read error; the protein shown here comes from the DNA. The chain combines TRDV2 with TRDJ1, with D perhaps matching TRDD3 (5 bases). Between the trimmed V and J ends, which lost 0 bases and 0 bases, there was a span of 25 bases. The CDR3 runs to 20 residues. Germline V lookup: CDR1 GEAIGNYY, CDR2 EKD. DNA of the CDR3: TGTGCCTGTGACACCGTGTCAAGGGAGGGGGTCCGACCTTACACCGATAAACTCATCTTT. This gives the protein CACDTVSREGVRPYTDKLIF.

As to this clone: The TCRdb protein comes from a much larger clone and disagrees with this DNA's translation at residue 2, likely due to a read error; the protein given here is derived from the DNA. The rearrangement links TRDV2 to TRDJ1; TRDD3 matches at 9 bases. Germline V gives CDR1 GEAIGNYY, CDR2 EKD. The CDR3 runs 19 residues. The CDR3 DNA is TGTTCCTGTGACTCCCTTTGGCAAACGGGGATACGTTACACCGATAAACTCATCTTT. As protein: CSCDSLWQTGIRYTDKLIF.

Points on this clone: This specimen includes other DNA sequences encoding the same CDR3. DNA for the CDR3: TGTGCCTGTGACACCCTCCGCCCGGGGGATACGGAGAAACTCATCTTT. Translating it yields CACDTLRPGDTEKLIF. The J gene is TRDJ1, the V gene TRDV2, with 10 bases identical to TRDD3. Germline V gene sequence: CDR1 GEAIGNYY, CDR2 EKD. Trimming took 0 bases from V and 8 from J; bases not matched to a gene: 11. The CDR3 is made up of 16 amino acids.